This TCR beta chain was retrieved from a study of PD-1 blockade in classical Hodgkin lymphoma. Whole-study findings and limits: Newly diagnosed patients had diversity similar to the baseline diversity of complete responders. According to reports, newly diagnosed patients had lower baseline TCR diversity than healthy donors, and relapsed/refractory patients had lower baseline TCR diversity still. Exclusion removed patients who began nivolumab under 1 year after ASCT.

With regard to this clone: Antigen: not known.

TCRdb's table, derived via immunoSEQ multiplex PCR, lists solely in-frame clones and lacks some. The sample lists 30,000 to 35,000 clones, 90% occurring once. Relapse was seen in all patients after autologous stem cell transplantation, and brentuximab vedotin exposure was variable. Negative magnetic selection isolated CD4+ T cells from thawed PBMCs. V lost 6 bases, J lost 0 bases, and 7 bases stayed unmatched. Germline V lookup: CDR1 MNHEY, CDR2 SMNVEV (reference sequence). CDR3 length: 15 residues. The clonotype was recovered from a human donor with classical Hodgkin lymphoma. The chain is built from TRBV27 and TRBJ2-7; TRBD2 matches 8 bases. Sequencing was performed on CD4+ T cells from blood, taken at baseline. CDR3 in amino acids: CASRLGGRYSYEQYF. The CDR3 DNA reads TGTGCCAGCAGGCTGGGCGGGAGGTACTCCTACGAGCAGTACTTC.